The TCR beta chain under discussion was sequenced for a study of cytomegalovirus exposure and HLA in healthy donors. This CDR3 is 13 amino acids long. Germline V gene data show CDR1 as GTSNPN and CDR2 as SVGIG (reference sequence). V shed 3 bases and J 4 bases; nucleotides not matched to a gene: 2. Ten or more counts support this clone. The antigen is undetermined. Healthy donors of bone marrow made up the group. PCR primers comprised 60 Vbeta and 13 Jbeta primers. The repertoire was sequenced with immunoSEQ multiplex PCR; TCRdb's copy has only in-frame clones and lacks some. The sample lists about 110,000 clones; approximately 14% were seen once. Points from the study as a whole: The study had only CMV serostatus as immune exposure information.

The source is a female donor in good health and CMV-seronegative. The rearrangement uses TRBV30 and TRBJ2-1; 8 nucleotides agree with TRBD2. Sample: PBMCs. The CDR3 loop is CAWSLAGYNEQFF. The CDR3 nucleotides are TGTGCCTGGAGCCTAGCGGGTTACAATGAGCAGTTCTTC.